The 20 T cell receptor beta chains given below trace back to one sample, sequenced in a study of CD8+ T cells in alopecia areata. Sequencing templates came from extracted RNA that was reverse transcribed into cDNA. TCRdb's copy holds only in-frame clones and misses some; the assay was immunoSEQ multiplex PCR. The sample contains more than 250,000 clones, none occurring once; more than 0.95% lies in the top ten. The study sorted pooled cutaneous lymph node cells by CD4, CD8alpha, NKG2D, NKG2ACE and other markers. The specimen was CD4+ T cells sorted from a lymph node. The receptor set was obtained from a C3H/HeJ mouse with alopecia areata. Mouse strain MHC haplotype: H2-k.

This clone has just a few counts. Germline and genes here are mouse. CDR3 bases read: TGTGCCAGCAGCCAACGGGACTGGGGGAACTATGCT. Translating it yields CASSQRDWGNYA. The full CDR3 reads CASSQRDWGNYAEQFF. The chain combines TRBV5 with TRBJ2-1; 11 nucleotides line up with TRBD2. The read terminates 4 residues before the CDR3 end, so the remaining end is supplied by the germline J gene. Germline V gene lookup returns CDR1 LGHNA and CDR2 YNLKQL (reference sequence). The CDR3 extends over 16 amino acids. Germline trimming cut 2 bases from V and 1 base from J; bases unmatched to any gene: 1.

As to this clone: Gene names and germline refer to mouse. The CDR3 end falls 4 residues outside the read, so it is completed with the germline J gene. The V and J genes are TRBV13-2 and TRBJ2-4; D is possibly TRBD2 (7 bases). Germline loops: CDR1 NNHNN, CDR2 SYGAGS (reference sequence). Trimming shortened V by 2 bases and J by 3 bases, and 10 bases separated the two germline ends. This CDR3 is 14 amino acids long. This chain's CDR3 is CASGEVGGQNTLYF. The CDR3 DNA, read in part, is TGTGCCAGCGGTGAAGTGGGGGGCCAAAAC.

In this sample, this clone turned up a few times. Gene and germline names: mouse. The sequenced fragment ends 4 residues before the CDR3 boundary, so the rest is inferred from the germline J gene. The chain links TRBV19 to TRBJ2-3; 10 bases match TRBD2. J lost 2 bases, V lost 4 bases, and 4 bases had no gene match. Germline V CDR1 and CDR2: FNHDT, SITEND (reference sequence). The CDR3 covers 15 residues. CDR3 region: CASSPGLGAAETLYF. The sequenced CDR3 bases are TGTGCCAGCAGTCCCGGACTGGGGGCTGCAGAA.

This clone was picked up a small number of times. Here the gene names and germline are mouse. The missing CDR3 end, 4 residues past where the read stops, is filled in from the germline J gene. This chain joins TRBV19 and TRBJ2-1; 8 bases match TRBD1. The CDR3 is 13 amino acids. Germline V gene data show CDR1 as FNHDT and CDR2 as SITEND (reference sequence). The sequenced part of the CDR3 DNA is TGTGCCAGCAGTATCAGGGGGCGGACT. Protein: CASSIRGRT. The whole CDR3 protein is CASSIRGRTEQFF.

Only a few counts were recorded for this clone. Gene names follow the mouse nomenclature. The CDR3 end falls 4 residues outside the read, so it is completed with the germline J gene. The chain joins TRBV19 to TRBJ2-2, with D possibly TRBD1 on 6 matching bases. The CDR3 runs 16 residues. Trimming shortened V by 0 bases and J by 0 bases, and 9 bases separated the two germline ends. Germline assignment: CDR1 FNHDT and CDR2 SITEND (reference sequence). The CDR3 sequence: CASSIDRTANTGQLYF. The sequenced part of the CDR3 DNA is TGTGCCAGCAGTATAGACAGGACAGCAAACACCGGG.

Concerning this clone: All gene names here are mouse names. Read coverage stops 3 residues before the CDR3 terminus; the germline J gene supplies the remainder. The rearrangement uses TRBV13-3 and TRBJ1-6, with a tentative D call TRBD1 (6 bases). TRBJ1-6 falls under the ORF class, with uncertain function. The CDR3 covers 12 residues. Germline V gene sequence: CDR1 NNHDY, CDR2 SYVADS. V lost 8 bases, J lost 5 bases, and 8 bases lay in between. The covered CDR3 bases are TGTGCCAGAGAGGGGGATAATTCGCCC. Its protein is CAREGDNSP. The full CDR3 reads CAREGDNSPLYF.

Of note for this clone: Any gene name here is a mouse gene name. The read is 4 residues too short to cover the CDR3 end, so that end is filled in from the germline J gene. The chain has TRBV5 and TRBJ2-3, with 12 bases aligning to TRBD1. The V gene's germline CDR1 is LGHNA and CDR2 YNLKQL (reference sequence). Trimming cost V 0 bases and J 3 bases; bases outside gene matches: 7. The CDR3 consists of 18 residues. Here the CDR3 reads CASSQDGTGGAGAETLYF. CDR3 bases read: TGTGCCAGCAGCCAAGATGGGACAGGGGGCGCGGGAGCAGAA.

This clone was found a few times. The gene symbols are mouse symbols. Read coverage stops 4 residues before the CDR3 terminus; the germline J gene supplies the remainder. The chain carries TRBV31 and TRBJ2-2; possible D gene TRBD2, 6 bases. V dropped 3 bases and J dropped 4 bases, with 12 bases sitting between them. The CDR3 loop spans 14 amino acids. The germline V gene has CDR1 GKSSPN and CDR2 SITVG. The CDR3 reads CAWSPGTPTGQLYF. CDR3 DNA (partial): TGTGCCTGGAGCCCCGGGACTCCCACCGGG.

As to this clone: Gene and germline names: mouse. CDR3 DNA, as far as it was read: TGTGCCAGCAGCCCTGGGACTGGGGGGGCGGACACCGGG. Residues: CASSPGTGGADTG. The full CDR3 sequence reads CASSPGTGGADTGQLYF. The rearrangement joins TRBV5 to TRBJ2-2; 14 bases match TRBD2. The CDR3 end falls 4 residues outside the read, so it is completed with the germline J gene. Germline values: CDR1 LGHNA, CDR2 YNLKQL (reference sequence). V was pared by 4 bases and J by 3 bases, with 4 bases of the junction left unmatched. This CDR3 region has 17 residues.

In the case of this clone: Gene names follow the mouse nomenclature. The read falls 4 residues short of the CDR3 end, and the missing part is taken from the germline J gene. The rearrangement uses TRBV1 and TRBJ2-7, with a tentative D call TRBD1 (6 bases). The V and J ends lost 1 base and 3 bases respectively, with 13 bases between them. The germline V gene encodes CDR1 NSQYPW and CDR2 LRSPGD (reference sequence). The CDR3 totals 15 residues. CDR3 in amino acids: CTCSAVPGQIYEQYF. The covered CDR3 bases are TGCACCTGCAGTGCAGTTCCGGGACAAATCTAT.

The table lists this clone with a few counts. Gene names and germline match the mouse. The read gets to within 4 residues of the CDR3 end, and the germline J gene fills in the rest. The sample holds other DNA sequences that translate to the same CDR3. The chain carries TRBV31 and TRBJ2-7, with 7 bases aligning to TRBD2. V lost 0 bases to trimming and J lost 0 bases; unmatched junction nucleotides: 2. The CDR3 length is 14 residues. CDR1 is GKSSPN, CDR2 SITVG, per germline. The CDR3 here is CAWSLLGSSYEQYF. CDR3 DNA (partial): TGTGCCTGGAGTCTACTGGGGAGCTCCTAT.

Notes on this clone: Here the gene names and germline are mouse. Other DNA sequences in the sample encode the same CDR3. The CDR3 sequence: CASSDAAGGNSDYTF. The DNA read from the CDR3 is TGTGCCAGCAGTGATGCGGCAGGGGGCAACTCC. The chain links TRBV13-1 to TRBJ1-2, with TRBD1 matching over 8 bases. The read ends 4 residues shy of where the CDR3 ends; the end is completed using the germline J gene. Trimming took 0 bases from V and 2 from J; bases not matched to a gene: 3. The CDR3 spans 15 residues. The germline CDR1 and CDR2 sequences are NSHNY and SYGAGN.

This clone has just a few counts. Gene names are mouse gene names. The read gets to within 4 residues of the CDR3 end, and the germline J gene fills in the rest. The same CDR3 is also encoded by other DNA sequences in this sample. This sequence joins TRBV5 and TRBJ1-2; D may be TRBD1 (6 bases). The CDR3 length is 16 residues. V was shortened by 0 bases and J by 0 bases, with 11 bases between the two germline ends. Germline values: CDR1 LGHNA, CDR2 YNLKQL (reference sequence). The CDR3 DNA, read in part, is TGTGCCAGCAGCCAAGACTCGGGACAAGCAAACTCC. Encoded protein: CASSQDSGQANS. The whole CDR3 is CASSQDSGQANSDYTF.

This clone was counted at least ten times. Mouse germline and gene names are used. The CDR3 end is not reached by the read, which stops 4 residues before it; the germline J gene fills it in. This chain uses TRBV17 with TRBJ2-1, with 14 bases aligning to TRBD2. The V gene's germline CDR1 is MNHDT and CDR2 YYDKIL. The CDR3 contains 14 residues. CDR3 residues: CASSGDWGGAEQFF. The CDR3 bases that were read are TGTGCTAGCAGCGGGGACTGGGGGGGCGCT.

Regarding this clone: Genes here carry mouse names. The read halts 3 residues ahead of the CDR3 end, with the missing end drawn from the germline J gene. This chain uses TRBV1 with TRBJ1-3, with D perhaps matching TRBD1 (6 bases). The CDR3 spans 12 residues. Germline V gene lookup returns CDR1 NSQYPW and CDR2 LRSPGD (reference sequence). CDR3 sequence: CTCSADRGTLYF. The covered CDR3 bases are TGCACCTGCAGTGCAGACAGGGGCACG.

For this clone: Gene and germline names: mouse. The read ends 4 residues shy of where the CDR3 ends; the end is completed using the germline J gene. The J gene is TRBJ1-2, the V gene TRBV13-1; TRBD1 matches 7 bases. This CDR3 is built from 15 residues. J was trimmed by 0 bases and V by 2 bases; bases with no gene match: 4. Germline V gene lookup returns CDR1 NSHNY and CDR2 SYGAGN. The CDR3 loop is CASSEYRGANSDYTF. The sequenced part of the CDR3 DNA is TGTGCCAGCAGTGAGTACAGGGGTGCAAACTCC.

For this clone: Germline and genes: mouse. The sequenced fragment ends 4 residues before the CDR3 boundary, so the rest is inferred from the germline J gene. The rearrangement uses TRBV14 and TRBJ2-5, with D possibly being TRBD1 (6 bases). Germline V gene lookup returns CDR1 SGHDT and CDR2 FRDEAV. This CDR3 spans 14 amino acids. Trimming removed 5 bases from V and 2 bases from J, with 12 bases in between. The CDR3 bases that were read are TGTGCCAGCAGCCATCAGGGGATCCAAGAC. This codes for CASSHQGIQD. The whole CDR3 sequence is CASSHQGIQDTQYF.

In the case of this clone: Germline and genes here are mouse. The read terminates 4 residues ahead of where the CDR3 ends, so the germline J gene completes it. The V gene is TRBV1, the J gene TRBJ2-1; 9 bases line up with TRBD2. V shed 4 bases, J shed 1 base, and the junction held 2 bases outside the gene matches. Germline CDR1 is NSQYPW and CDR2 is LRSPGD (reference sequence). This CDR3 spans 15 amino acids. Incomplete CDR3 DNA: TGCACCTGCAGTGGGGACTGGGTGAACTATGCT. Its protein product is CTCSGDWVNYA. The full CDR3 reads CTCSGDWVNYAEQFF. Together with reference TRBV1 and TRBJ2-1, the CDR3 gives the full variable domain: VTLLEQNPRWRLVPRGQAVNLRCILKNSQYPWMSWYQQDLQKQLQWLFTLRSPGDKEVKSLPGADYLATRVTDTELRLQVANMSQGRTLYCTCSGDWVNYAEQFFGPGTRLTVL.

This clone has a handful of counts. Mouse germline and gene names are used. The read gets to within 4 residues of the CDR3 end, and the germline J gene fills in the rest. This chain joins TRBV31 and TRBJ2-1, with 8 bases that match TRBD1. CDR3 length: 15 residues. Germline V gene sequence: CDR1 GKSSPN, CDR2 SITVG. V shed 4 bases and J 0 bases; nucleotides not matched to a gene: 5. CDR3 bases read: TGTGCCTGGAACAGGGGGAGTTATAACTATGCT. Protein product: CAWNRGSYNYA. The whole CDR3 region reads CAWNRGSYNYAEQFF. Looking up the rest from reference TRBV31 and TRBJ2-1 gives the full variable domain: AQTIHQWPVAEIKAVGSPLSLGCTIKGKSSPNLYWYWQATGGTLQQLFYSITVGQVESVVQLNLSASRPKDDQFILSTEKLLLSHSGFYLCAWNRGSYNYAEQFFGPGTRLTVL.

There are a few counts of this clone. Here the gene names and germline are mouse. The CDR3 goes on 4 residues after the read ends, and that part is filled in from the germline J gene. The same CDR3 is also encoded by other DNA sequences in this sample. The V gene is TRBV3, the J gene TRBJ2-1; 10 nucleotides align to TRBD1. Germline values: CDR1 SNHLY, CDR2 FYNGKV (reference sequence). The CDR3 covers 14 residues. The V gene end was trimmed by 4 bases and the J gene end by 5 bases; junction bases not matched to a gene: 2. CDR3 sequence: CASSSGTGDAEQFF. The sequenced CDR3 bases are TGTGCCAGCAGCTCCGGGACAGGGGATGCT.